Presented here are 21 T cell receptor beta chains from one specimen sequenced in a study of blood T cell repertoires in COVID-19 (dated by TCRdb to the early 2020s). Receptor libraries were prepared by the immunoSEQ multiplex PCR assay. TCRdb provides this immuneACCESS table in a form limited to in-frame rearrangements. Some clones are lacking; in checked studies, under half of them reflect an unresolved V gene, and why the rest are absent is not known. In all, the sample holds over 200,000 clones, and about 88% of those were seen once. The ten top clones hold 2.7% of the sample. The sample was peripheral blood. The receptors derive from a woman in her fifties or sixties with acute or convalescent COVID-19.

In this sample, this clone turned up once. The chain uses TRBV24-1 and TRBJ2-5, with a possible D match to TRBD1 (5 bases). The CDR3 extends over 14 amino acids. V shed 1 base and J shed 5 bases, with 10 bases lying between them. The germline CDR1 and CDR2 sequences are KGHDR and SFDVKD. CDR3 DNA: TGTGCCACCAGTGATTTAGCCAGGGCTGAGACCCAGTACTTC. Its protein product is CATSDLARAETQYF.

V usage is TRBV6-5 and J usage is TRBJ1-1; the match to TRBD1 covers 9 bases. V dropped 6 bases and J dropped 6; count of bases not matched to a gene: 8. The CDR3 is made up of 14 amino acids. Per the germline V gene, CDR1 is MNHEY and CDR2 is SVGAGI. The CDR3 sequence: CASRRRDREAEAFF. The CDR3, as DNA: TGTGCCAGCAGGCGCCGGGACAGGGAGGCTGAAGCTTTCTTT.

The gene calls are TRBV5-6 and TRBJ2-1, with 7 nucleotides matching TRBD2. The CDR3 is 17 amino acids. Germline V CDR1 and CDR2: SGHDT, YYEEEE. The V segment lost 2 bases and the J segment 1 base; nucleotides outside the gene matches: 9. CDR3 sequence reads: CASSLGLAALSYNEQFF. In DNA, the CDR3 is TGTGCCAGCAGCTTAGGCCTAGCGGCCTTATCCTACAATGAGCAGTTCTTC.

The CDR3, as DNA: TGTGCCAGCAGCCCAGACGTGAGGAACACCGGGGAGCTGTTTTTT. Translating gives CASSPDVRNTGELFF. The rearrangement joins TRBV4-2 to TRBJ2-2, with D unresolved. Looked up from germline, CDR1 is LGHNA and CDR2 is YNFKEQ. The CDR3 extends over 15 amino acids. V lost 4 bases and J lost 1, with 10 bases in between.

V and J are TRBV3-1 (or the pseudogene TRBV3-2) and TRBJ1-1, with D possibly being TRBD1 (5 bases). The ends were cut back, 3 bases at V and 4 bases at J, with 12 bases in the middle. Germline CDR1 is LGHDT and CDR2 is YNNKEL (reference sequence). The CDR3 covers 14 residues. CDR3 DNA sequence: TGTGCCAGCAGCCAGCGGGGCGTGGGCACTGAAGCTTTCTTT. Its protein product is CASSQRGVGTEAFF.

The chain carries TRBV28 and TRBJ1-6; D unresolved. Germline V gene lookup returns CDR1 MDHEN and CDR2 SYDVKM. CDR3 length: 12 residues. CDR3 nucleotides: TGTGCTACGGGGTCCTATAATTCACCCCTCCACTTT. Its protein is CATGSYNSPLHF.

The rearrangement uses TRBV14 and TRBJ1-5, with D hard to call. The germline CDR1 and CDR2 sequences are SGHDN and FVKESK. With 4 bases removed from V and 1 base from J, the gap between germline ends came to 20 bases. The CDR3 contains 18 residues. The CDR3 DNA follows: TGTGCCAGCAGCCGCAGGAGGCCCCATATATCGAGCAATCAGCCCCAGCATTTT. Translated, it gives CASSRRRPHISSNQPQHF.

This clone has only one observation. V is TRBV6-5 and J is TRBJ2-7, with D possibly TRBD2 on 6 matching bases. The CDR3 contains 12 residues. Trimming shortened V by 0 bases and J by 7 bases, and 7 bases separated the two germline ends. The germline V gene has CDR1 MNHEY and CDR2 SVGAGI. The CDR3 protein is CASSYSGREQYF. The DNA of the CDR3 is TGTGCCAGCAGTTACTCCGGGAGAGAGCAGTACTTC.

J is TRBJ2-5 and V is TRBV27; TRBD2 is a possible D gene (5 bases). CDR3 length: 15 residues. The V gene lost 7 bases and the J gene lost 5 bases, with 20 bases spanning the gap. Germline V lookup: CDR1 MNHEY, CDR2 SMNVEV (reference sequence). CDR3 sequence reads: CASIPAGGPRETQYF. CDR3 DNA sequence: TGTGCCAGCATTCCGGCCGGAGGCCCCCGGGAGACCCAGTACTTC.

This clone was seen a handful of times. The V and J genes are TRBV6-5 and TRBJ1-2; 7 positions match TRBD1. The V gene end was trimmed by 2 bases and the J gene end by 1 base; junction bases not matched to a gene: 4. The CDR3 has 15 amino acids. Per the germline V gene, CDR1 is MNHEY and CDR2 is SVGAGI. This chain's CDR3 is CASSYGRQGNYGYTF. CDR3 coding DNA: TGTGCCAGCAGTTACGGTCGACAGGGTAACTATGGCTACACCTTC.

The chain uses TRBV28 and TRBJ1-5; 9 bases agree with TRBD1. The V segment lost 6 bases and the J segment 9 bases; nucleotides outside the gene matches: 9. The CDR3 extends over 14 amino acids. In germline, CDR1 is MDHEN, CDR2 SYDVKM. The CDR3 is CASSYRGQGRPQHF. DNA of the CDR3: TGTGCCAGCAGCTACAGGGGGCAGGGGCGGCCCCAGCATTTT.

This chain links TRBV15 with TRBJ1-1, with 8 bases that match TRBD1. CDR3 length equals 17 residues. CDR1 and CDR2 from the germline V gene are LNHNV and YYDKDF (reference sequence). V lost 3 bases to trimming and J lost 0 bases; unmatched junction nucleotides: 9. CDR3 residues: CATSSPRVTGVNTEAFF. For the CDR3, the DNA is TGTGCCACCAGCAGTCCGAGGGTGACAGGGGTGAACACTGAAGCTTTCTTT.

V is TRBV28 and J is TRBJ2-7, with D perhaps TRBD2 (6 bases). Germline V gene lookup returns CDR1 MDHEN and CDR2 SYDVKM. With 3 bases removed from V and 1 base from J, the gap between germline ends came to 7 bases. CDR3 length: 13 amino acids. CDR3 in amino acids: CASSFGGSYEQYF. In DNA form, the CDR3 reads TGTGCCAGCAGTTTCGGAGGGTCCTACGAGCAGTACTTC.

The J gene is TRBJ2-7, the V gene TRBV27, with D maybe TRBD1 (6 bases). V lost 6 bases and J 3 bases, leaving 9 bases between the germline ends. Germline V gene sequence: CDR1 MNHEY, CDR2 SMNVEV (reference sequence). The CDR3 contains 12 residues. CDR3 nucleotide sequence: TGTGCCAGCAGCCGGGACATCTACGAGCAGTACTTC. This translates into CASSRDIYEQYF.

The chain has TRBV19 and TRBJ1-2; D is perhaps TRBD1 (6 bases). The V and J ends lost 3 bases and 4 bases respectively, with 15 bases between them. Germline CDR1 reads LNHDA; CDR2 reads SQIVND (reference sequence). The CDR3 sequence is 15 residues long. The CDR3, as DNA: TGTGCCAGTAGTATCACAGGGAAGTCTGCCTATGGCTACACCTTC. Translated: CASSITGKSAYGYTF.

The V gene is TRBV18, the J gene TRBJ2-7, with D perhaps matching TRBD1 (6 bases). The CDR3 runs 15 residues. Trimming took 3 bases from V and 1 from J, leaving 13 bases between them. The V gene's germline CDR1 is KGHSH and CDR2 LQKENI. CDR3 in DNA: TGTGCCAGCTCACCGGCGACAGGTTCGTCCTACGAGCAGTACTTC. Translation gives CASSPATGSSYEQYF.

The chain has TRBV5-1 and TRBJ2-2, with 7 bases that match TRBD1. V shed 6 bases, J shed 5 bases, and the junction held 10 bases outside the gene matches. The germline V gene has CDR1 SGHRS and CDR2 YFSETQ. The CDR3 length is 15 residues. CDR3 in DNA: TGCGCCAGCACCGACGACAGGGCGGCGACCGGGGAGCTGTTTTTT. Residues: CASTDDRAATGELFF.

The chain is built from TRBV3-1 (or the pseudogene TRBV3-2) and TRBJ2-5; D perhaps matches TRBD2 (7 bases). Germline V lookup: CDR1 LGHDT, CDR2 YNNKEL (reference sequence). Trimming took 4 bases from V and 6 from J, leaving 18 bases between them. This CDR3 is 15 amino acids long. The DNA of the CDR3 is TGTGCCAGCAGCCCCCGGCTGGGGGGGGCGAAGACCCAGTACTTC. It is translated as CASSPRLGGAKTQYF.

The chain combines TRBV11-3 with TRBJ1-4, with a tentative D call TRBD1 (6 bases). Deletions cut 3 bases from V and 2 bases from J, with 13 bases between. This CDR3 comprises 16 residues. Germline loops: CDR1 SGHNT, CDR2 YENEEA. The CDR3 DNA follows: TGTGCCAGCAGCTTCATAGGACAGCGCACTAATGAAAAACTGTTTTTT. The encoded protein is CASSFIGQRTNEKLFF. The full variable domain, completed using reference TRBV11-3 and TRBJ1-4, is EAGVVQSPRYKIIEKKQPVAFWCNPISGHNTLYWYLQNLGQGPELLIRYENEEAVDDSQLPKDRFSAERLKGVDSTLKIQPAELGDSAVYLCASSFIGQRTNEKLFFGSGTQLSVL.

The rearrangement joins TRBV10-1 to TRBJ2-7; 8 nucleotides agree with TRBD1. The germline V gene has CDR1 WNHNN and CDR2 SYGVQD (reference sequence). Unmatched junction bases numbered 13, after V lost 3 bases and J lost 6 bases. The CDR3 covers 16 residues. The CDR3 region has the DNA TGCGCCAGCAGTGATCCAGTGGGGACAGGCCTAGGCGAGCAGTACTTC. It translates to CASSDPVGTGLGEQYF.

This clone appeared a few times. CDR3 nucleotides: TGTGCCACCAGTGCCCCGGCAGGGGGCAACTATGGCTACACCTTC. This translates into CATSAPAGGNYGYTF. The chain combines TRBV24-1 with TRBJ1-2, with 8 bases identical to TRBD1. Germline-derived CDR1 and CDR2 are KGHDR and SFDVKD. The CDR3 runs to 15 residues. Trimming cost V 5 bases and J 2 bases; bases outside gene matches: 6.